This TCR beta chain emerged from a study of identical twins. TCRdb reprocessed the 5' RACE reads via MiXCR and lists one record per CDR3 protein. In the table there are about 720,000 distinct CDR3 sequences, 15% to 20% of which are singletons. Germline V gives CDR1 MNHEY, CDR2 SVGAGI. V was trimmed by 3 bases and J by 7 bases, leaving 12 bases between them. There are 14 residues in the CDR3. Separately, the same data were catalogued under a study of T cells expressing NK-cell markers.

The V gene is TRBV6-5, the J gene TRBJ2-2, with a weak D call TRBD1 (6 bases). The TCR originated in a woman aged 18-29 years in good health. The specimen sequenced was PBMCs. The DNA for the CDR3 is TGTGCCAGCAGTTATGACAGGTCTAACGGGGAGCTGTTTTTT. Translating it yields CASSYDRSNGELFF.